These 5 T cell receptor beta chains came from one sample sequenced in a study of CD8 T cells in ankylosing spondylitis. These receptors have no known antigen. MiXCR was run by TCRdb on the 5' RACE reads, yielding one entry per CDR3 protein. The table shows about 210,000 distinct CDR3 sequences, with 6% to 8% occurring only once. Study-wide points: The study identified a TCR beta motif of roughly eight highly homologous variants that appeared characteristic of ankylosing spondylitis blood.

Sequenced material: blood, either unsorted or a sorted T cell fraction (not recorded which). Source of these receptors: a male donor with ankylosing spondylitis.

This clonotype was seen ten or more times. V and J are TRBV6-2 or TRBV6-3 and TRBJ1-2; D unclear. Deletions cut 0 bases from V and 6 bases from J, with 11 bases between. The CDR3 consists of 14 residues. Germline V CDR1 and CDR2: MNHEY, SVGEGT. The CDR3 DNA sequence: TGTGCCAGCAGTTACTCGTGGGGTGCCGATGGCTACACCTTC. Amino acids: CASSYSWGADGYTF.

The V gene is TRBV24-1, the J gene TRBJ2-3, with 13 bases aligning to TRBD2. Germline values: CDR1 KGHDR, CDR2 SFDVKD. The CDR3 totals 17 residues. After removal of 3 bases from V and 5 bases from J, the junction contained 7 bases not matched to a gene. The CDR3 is CATSDDTSGRARDTQYF. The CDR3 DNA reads TGTGCCACCAGTGATGATACTAGCGGGAGGGCCCGAGATACGCAGTATTTT.

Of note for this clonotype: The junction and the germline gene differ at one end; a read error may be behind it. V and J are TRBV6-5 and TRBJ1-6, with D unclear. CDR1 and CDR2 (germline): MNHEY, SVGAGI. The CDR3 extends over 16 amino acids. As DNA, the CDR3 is TGTGCCAGCAGTTACTCCGAAGGCTCCCATAATTCACCCCTCCACTTT. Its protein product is CASSYSEGSHNSPLHF.

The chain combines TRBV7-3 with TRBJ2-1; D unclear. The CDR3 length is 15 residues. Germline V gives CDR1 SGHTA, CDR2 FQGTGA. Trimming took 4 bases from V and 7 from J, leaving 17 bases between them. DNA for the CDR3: TGTGCCAGCAGCTCCTTTCCGGGTCTTGCAAATGAGCAGTTCTTC. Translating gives CASSSFPGLANEQFF.

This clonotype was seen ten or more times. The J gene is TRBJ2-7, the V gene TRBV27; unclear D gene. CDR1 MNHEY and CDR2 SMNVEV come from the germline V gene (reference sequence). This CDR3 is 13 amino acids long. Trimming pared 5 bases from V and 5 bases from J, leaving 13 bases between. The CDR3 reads CASSTISPHEQYF. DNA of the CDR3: TGTGCCAGCAGTACAATTAGCCCTCACGAGCAGTACTTC.